A single T cell receptor (beta chain) is shown here with its context. The data stem from a study of OX40 agonist ivuxolimab in advanced cancers. With 0 bases removed from V and 5 bases from J, the gap between germline ends came to 5 bases. Per germline, CDR1 LGHNA and CDR2 YSLEER. The CDR3 runs to 13 residues. Assay used: immunoSEQ multiplex PCR; TCRdb lists only in-frame clones, some missing. The sample lists 95,000 to 150,000 clones; 80% to 90% were seen once. This material consisted of CD4+ or CD8+ T cells sorted from blood, taken in a trial of the OX40 agonist ivuxolimab. The TCR sequence derives from an adult with an advanced solid tumor such as melanoma, head and neck, liver or kidney cancer. The chain is built from TRBV4-3 and TRBJ1-5; D is unresolved. CDR3 in DNA: TGCGCCAGCAGCCAAGACAGAGATCAGCCCCAGCATTTT. It encodes CASSQDRDQPQHF.